The next 26 T cell receptor beta chains were all read from a single sample in a study of Ad26.COV2.S vaccination and SARS-CoV-2 variants. The treatment is: some 19 received Ad26.COV2.S at low or high dose, single or two shots; roughly 5 received placebo; per-sample allocation not given. Collection of samples fell on day 63 after the first vaccine or placebo injection. The table came from immunoSEQ multiplex PCR; TCRdb's copy has only in-frame clones and leaves some out. The sample includes around 500,000 clones, about 89% of them seen just once. This sample comprised peripheral blood, obtained in a trial of Ad26.COV2.S vaccine versus placebo. All receptors derive from a person aged 18-60 years who received the Ad26.COV2.S COVID-19 vaccine or a placebo.

The chain has TRBV19 and TRBJ2-1, with D tentatively TRBD2 (5 bases). CDR3 length: 15 amino acids. Trimming took off 4 bases at V and 4 bases at J, with 14 bases between the two ends. Germline-derived CDR1 and CDR2 are LNHDA and SQIVND (reference sequence). The CDR3, as DNA: TGTGCCAGTAGTAGACAACTAGTAGGGTACAATGAGCAGTTCTTC. Its translation is CASSRQLVGYNEQFF.

The V and J genes are TRBV6-1 and TRBJ1-1; 8 bases are a match to TRBD1. Germline V gene data show CDR1 as MNHNS and CDR2 as SASEGT. CDR3 length equals 12 residues. The V segment lost 2 bases and the J segment 11 bases; nucleotides outside the gene matches: 4. This chain's CDR3 is CASSERQGLAFF. The CDR3 DNA follows: TGTGCCAGCAGTGAACGACAGGGGTTGGCTTTCTTT.

The chain is built from TRBV7-8 and TRBJ2-2; tentative D call: TRBD1 (7 bases). Germline V gene lookup returns CDR1 SGHVS and CDR2 FQNEAQ. V was pared by 2 bases and J by 6 bases, with 13 bases between. This CDR3 spans 15 amino acids. CDR3 sequence reads: CASSLYVRGAGELFF. CDR3 sequence (DNA): TGTGCCAGCAGCTTATATGTCAGGGGGGCCGGGGAGCTGTTTTTT.

The chain combines TRBV27 with TRBJ2-1, with 8 bases that match TRBD2. V dropped 6 bases and J dropped 0; count of bases not matched to a gene: 7. Germline V gives CDR1 MNHEY, CDR2 SMNVEV (reference sequence). CDR3 length: 16 amino acids. CDR3 bases: TGTGCCAGCAGACGATCCGGGACTAGCTCCTACAATGAGCAGTTCTTC. It codes for CASRRSGTSSYNEQFF.

The rearrangement uses TRBV7-9 and TRBJ2-1; 14 bases line up with TRBD2. The CDR3 runs to 19 residues. Germline trimming cut 1 base from V and 3 bases from J; bases unmatched to any gene: 8. Germline lookup yields CDR1 SEHNR and CDR2 FQNEAQ (reference sequence). For the CDR3, the DNA is TGTGCCAGCAGCTTAGTTAGGACTAGCGGGAGGCCATTCTACAATGAGCAGTTCTTC. This translates into CASSLVRTSGRPFYNEQFF.

The CDR3 sequence: CASSLSPGELFF. CDR3 DNA sequence: TGTGCCAGCAGCCTTTCTCCCGGGGAGCTGTTTTTT. The rearrangement uses TRBV11-2 and TRBJ2-2, with unresolved D. Germline CDR1 SGHAT, CDR2 FQNNGV. Trimming left V 5 bases short and J 6 bases short, with 7 bases between. CDR3 length: 12 amino acids.

V and J are TRBV11-2 and TRBJ1-3, with a possible D match to TRBD1 (5 bases). Looked up from germline, CDR1 is SGHAT and CDR2 is FQNNGV. V was pared by 5 bases and J by 7 bases, with 9 bases between. The CDR3 spans 12 residues. CDR3 in amino acids: CASSPGENTIYF. CDR3 in DNA: TGTGCCAGCAGCCCGGGGGAGAACACCATATATTTT.

This clone was picked up one time. This chain joins TRBV6-5 and TRBJ2-7; 13 positions match TRBD2. Losses at the gene ends were 8 bases for V and 3 bases for J; bases not matched to a gene: 4. The germline gives CDR1 MNHEY, CDR2 SVGAGI. The CDR3 runs 14 residues. Here the CDR3 reads CASLLAGGDYEQYF. The CDR3 nucleotides read TGTGCCAGCCTACTAGCGGGGGGGGACTACGAGCAGTACTTC.

V is TRBV7-9 and J is TRBJ2-1; TRBD2 aligns across 7 bases. The germline gives CDR1 SEHNR, CDR2 FQNEAQ (reference sequence). J lost 6 bases, V lost 2 bases, and 7 bases had no gene match. The CDR3 has 15 residues. In DNA form, the CDR3 reads TGTGCCAGCAGCTTACTGGGTAGCGGGTCCAATGAGCAGTTCTTC. Protein: CASSLLGSGSNEQFF.

In nucleotides, the CDR3 is TGTGCCACCAGTGAGCCCCATACCGTTGCTCCTTATGGCTACACCTTC. Translating gives CATSEPHTVAPYGYTF. V usage is TRBV24-1 and J usage is TRBJ1-2; D remains ambiguous. V lost 4 bases and J 5 bases, leaving 19 bases between the germline ends. Germline V lookup: CDR1 KGHDR, CDR2 SFDVKD. The CDR3 has 16 amino acids.

This sequence joins TRBV15 and TRBJ2-7; 12 bases match TRBD2. The germline CDR1 and CDR2 sequences are LNHNV and YYDKDF (reference sequence). J gave up 4 bases and V 1 base, and 2 bases lay outside the gene matches. This CDR3 has 15 residues. The CDR3 nucleotides read TGTGCCACCAGCAGAGGGACTAGCGGGATATACGAGCAGTACTTC. Amino acids: CATSRGTSGIYEQYF.

This clone was counted a single time. The chain uses TRBV6-5 and TRBJ2-5, with D possibly being TRBD2 (6 bases). From germline, CDR1 is MNHEY and CDR2 SVGAGI. CDR3 length: 13 residues. V shed 4 bases and J shed 5 bases, with 11 bases lying between them. Written as DNA, the CDR3 is TGTGCCAGCAGTTTGACTAGACATGAGACCCAGTACTTC. This codes for CASSLTRHETQYF.

The chain is built from TRBV11-2 and TRBJ1-5; D is uncertain. This CDR3 spans 13 amino acids. Germline CDR1 reads SGHAT; CDR2 reads FQNNGV. Trimming took 6 bases from V and 6 from J, leaving 12 bases between them. The chain's CDR3 is CASSLRAGQPQHF. CDR3 nucleotide sequence: TGTGCCAGCAGTCTTCGTGCGGGTCAGCCCCAGCATTTT.

The V call is TRBV30, the J call TRBJ2-7; 7 positions agree with TRBD1. The V gene end was trimmed by 4 bases and the J gene end by 3 bases; junction bases not matched to a gene: 9. The CDR3 spans 14 residues. From germline, CDR1 is GTSNPN and CDR2 SVGIG (reference sequence). The CDR3 here is CAWKAGTAGYEQYF. CDR3 coding DNA: TGTGCCTGGAAAGCCGGGACAGCTGGCTACGAGCAGTACTTC.

The rearrangement joins TRBV7-2 to TRBJ1-4; D may be TRBD1 (5 bases). The V end lost 2 bases, the J end lost 8 bases, and 12 bases lay between the germline ends. CDR1 is SGHTA, CDR2 FQGNSA, per germline. The CDR3 length is 14 residues. CDR3 amino acids: CASSLMPGPEKLFF. The CDR3 nucleotides are TGTGCCAGCAGCTTAATGCCGGGACCGGAAAAACTGTTTTTT. The full variable domain, in which reference TRBV7-2 and TRBJ1-4 provide the parts outside the CDR3, is GAGVSQSPSNKVTEKGKDVELRCDPISGHTALYWYRQSLGQGLEFLIYFQGNSAPDKSGLPSDRFSAERTGGSVSTLTIQRTQQEDSAVYLCASSLMPGPEKLFFGSGTQLSVL.

The chain carries TRBV6-5 and TRBJ1-1, with D uncertain. V lost 5 bases, J lost 8 bases, and 15 bases lay in between. Germline CDR1 and CDR2: MNHEY and SVGAGI. The CDR3 loop spans 13 amino acids. The CDR3 here is CASSTLQASEAFF. The CDR3 nucleotides are TGTGCCAGCAGTACCCTGCAGGCTTCAGAAGCTTTCTTT.

The rearrangement joins TRBV5-5 to TRBJ1-1; no firm D call. Trimming took 0 bases from V and 1 from J, leaving 13 bases between them. Germline lookup yields CDR1 SGHKS and CDR2 YYEKEE (reference sequence). The CDR3 loop spans 16 amino acids. The CDR3 loop is CASSLGGRTGNTEAFF. The DNA for the CDR3 is TGTGCCAGCAGCTTGGGCGGAAGGACGGGGAACACTGAAGCTTTCTTT. The complete variable domain, with remaining parts taken from reference TRBV5-5 and TRBJ1-1, reads DAGVTQSPTHLIKTRGQQVTLRCSPISGHKSVSWYQQVLGQGPQFIFQYYEKEERGRGNFPDRFSARQFPNYSSELNVNALLLGDSALYLCASSLGGRTGNTEAFFGQGTRLTVV.

V usage is TRBV6-5 and J usage is TRBJ1-5; 8 nucleotides line up with TRBD1. Germline V lookup: CDR1 MNHEY, CDR2 SVGAGI. J lost 7 bases, V lost 5 bases, and 10 bases had no gene match. The CDR3 loop spans 15 amino acids. The CDR3 here is CASSPRGTGIQPQHF. DNA of the CDR3: TGTGCCAGCAGTCCTCGGGGGACAGGAATACAGCCCCAGCATTTT.

This clone appeared once. The DNA for the CDR3 is TGTGCCATCAGTGAGTCCGGGGGCAATCAGCCCCAGCATTTT. Its protein product is CAISESGGNQPQHF. The chain is built from TRBV10-3 and TRBJ1-5; D is unresolved. The CDR3 sequence is 14 residues long. The germline V and J ends were trimmed by 0 bases and 2 bases, with 5 bases remaining between them. The germline gives CDR1 ENHRY, CDR2 SYGVKD.

This chain links TRBV21-1 with TRBJ2-7. TRBV21-1 is a pseudogene segment. The CDR3 is 17 amino acids. CDR3 sequence: CASSNVMGWIFPYEQYF. The CDR3 nucleotides are TGTGCCAGCAGCAACGTCATGGGGTGGATTTTCCCCTACGAGCAGTACTTC.

The V gene is TRBV9, the J gene TRBJ2-3, with TRBD2 identical over 9 bases. Germline CDR1 reads SGDLS; CDR2 reads YYNGEE. CDR3 length: 15 residues. Germline trimming cut 1 base from V and 8 bases from J; bases unmatched to any gene: 8. CDR3 loop: CASSVRAGGRATQYF. CDR3 in DNA: TGTGCCAGCAGCGTACGTGCGGGGGGGCGAGCTACGCAGTATTTT. Combining the CDR3 with reference TRBV9 and TRBJ2-3 gives the whole variable domain DSGVTQTPKHLITATGQRVTLRCSPRSGDLSVYWYQQSLDQGLQFLIQYYNGEERAKGNILERFSAQQFPDLHSELNLSSLELGDSALYFCASSVRAGGRATQYFGPGTRLTVL.

The J gene is TRBJ2-7, the V gene TRBV6-6; D might be TRBD1 (6 bases). The CDR3 runs to 15 residues. CDR1 is MNHNY and CDR2 is SVGAGI in the germline V gene (reference sequence). Trimming pared 2 bases from V and 4 bases from J, leaving 15 bases between. CDR3 sequence reads: CASSYPTQTGYEQYF. As DNA, the CDR3 is TGTGCCAGCAGTTACCCGACCCAGACAGGTTACGAGCAGTACTTC.

This chain joins TRBV4-1 and TRBJ2-1, with D tentatively TRBD1 (5 bases). The V gene's germline CDR1 is MGHRA and CDR2 YSYEKL. Trimming took 4 bases from V and 8 from J, leaving 21 bases between them. The CDR3 consists of 16 residues. The chain's CDR3 is CASSPYTSGYRDEQFF. Written as DNA, the CDR3 is TGCGCCAGCAGCCCCTATACCTCAGGGTACCGGGATGAGCAGTTCTTC.

The V call is TRBV6-1, the J call TRBJ2-2, with 7 bases matching TRBD1. The germline CDR1 and CDR2 sequences are MNHNS and SASEGT. This CDR3 is 16 amino acids long. V shed 4 bases, J shed 0 bases, and the junction held 5 bases outside the gene matches. The CDR3 here is CASSALDRTNTGELFF. CDR3 in DNA: TGTGCCAGCAGTGCGCTGGACAGGACGAACACCGGGGAGCTGTTTTTT.

The chain recombines TRBV18 with TRBJ1-5, with a weak D call TRBD1 (5 bases). Between the trimmed V and J ends, which lost 4 bases and 2 bases, there was a span of 9 bases. The CDR3 runs 14 residues. Germline assignment: CDR1 KGHSH and CDR2 LQKENI. The CDR3: CASSQQEGNQPQHF. In DNA form, the CDR3 reads TGTGCCAGCTCACAACAGGAAGGCAATCAGCCCCAGCATTTT.

The chain carries TRBV7-2 and TRBJ1-1, with D unclear. V gave up 5 bases and J gave up 4 bases, with 11 bases separating them. Germline assignment: CDR1 SGHTA and CDR2 FQGNSA. This CDR3 has 13 residues. Written as DNA, the CDR3 is TGTGCCAGCAGCACGGCCGTCGGCACTGAAGCTTTCTTT. Translation: CASSTAVGTEAFF.